The clone carrying this TCR beta chain was found many times. Antigen specificity is unknown. The CDR3 runs 18 residues. The ends lost 0 bases at V and 1 base at J; junction bases unmatched: 12. CDR1 and CDR2 from the germline V gene are MNHEY and SVGAGI. This record comes from a study of neurological immune-mediated disorders. General observations from the study: Across subjects, expanded clones had no CDR3 amino acid sequences in common, pointing to private repertoires in all groups.

From the 5' RACE reads, TCRdb called clonotypes with MiXCR, one entry per CDR3 protein. The sample yields under 50,000 distinct CDR3 sequences, roughly 12% seen once. CD4+ or CD8+ T cells at a count of 1 million served as input for the sorted libraries. This receptor was identified in a woman aged 30 to 39 with HTLV-1-associated myelopathy (HAM/TSP). Sequencing was performed on CD4+ T cells from blood. This sequence joins TRBV6-5 and TRBJ2-7, with TRBD2 matching 7 bases. CDR3 sequence reads: CASSYSIPKRGSSYEQYF. In DNA form, the CDR3 reads TGTGCCAGCAGTTACTCAATTCCTAAGCGGGGCAGTTCCTACGAGCAGTACTTC.